The T cell receptor (beta chain) described here comes from a study of T cells in Graves' hyperthyroidism and ophthalmopathy. CDR1 and CDR2 from the germline V gene are DFQATT and SNEGSKA (reference sequence). The CDR3 is 11 amino acids. Trimming cost V 5 bases and J 3 bases, with 8 bases left between them. RNA transcripts gave rise to amplified TCR beta CDR3 regions. The study used the HTBI primer set for a first-round RT-PCR of the TCR CDR3. TCRdb passed the multiplex PCR reads through MiXCR, listing each CDR3 protein once. The sample lists 500,000 to 750,000 distinct CDR3 sequences, about a sixth occurring once.

The rearrangement joins TRBV20-1 to TRBJ2-7, with D uncertain. This clonotype was sampled from a woman in her 30s with Graves' hyperthyroidism. The sequenced sample consisted of blood. CDR3 sequence reads: CSAVLFYEQYF. CDR3 nucleotide sequence: TGCAGTGCTGTACTTTTCTACGAGCAGTACTTC.